Listed here are 6 T cell receptor beta chains from one sample, sequenced in a study of cytomegalovirus exposure and HLA in healthy donors (dated by TCRdb to between 2016 and 2019). To prepare the library, the immunoSEQ multiplex PCR assay was applied. A mixture of 60 forward primers for TCR Vbeta segments and 13 reverse primers for TCR Jbeta segments was used in the multiplex PCR. TCRdb retrieved this table from immuneACCESS and kept in-frame rearrangements only. Not all clones are present; in checked studies, unresolved V genes account for under half, and no reason is known for the remainder. The sample records 120,000 or so clones, around 80% of which are singletons. More than 1% of the sample is in the top ten clones. The sequencing sample was made of PBMCs. These receptor sequences come from a female donor in good health and CMV-seronegative.

The rearrangement links TRBV19 to TRBJ2-1; 7 bases match TRBD2. This CDR3 has 16 residues. J was trimmed by 8 bases and V by 4 bases; bases with no gene match: 14. In germline, CDR1 is LNHDA, CDR2 SQIVND (reference sequence). The CDR3 DNA reads TGTGCCAGTAGTACCCCCGGAGCGGGGCGCCGCCATGAGCAGTTCTTC. Translation: CASSTPGAGRRHEQFF.

This chain links TRBV28 with TRBJ1-2; 8 nucleotides agree with TRBD1. The CDR3 sequence is 15 residues long. Germline CDR1 is MDHEN and CDR2 is SYDVKM. V dropped 2 bases and J dropped 8; count of bases not matched to a gene: 10. The CDR3 nucleotides read TGTGCCAGCAGTTTAGCCATCAGGGGGCTGGGAGGCTACACCTTC. The encoded protein is CASSLAIRGLGGYTF.

The chain employs TRBV5-1 and TRBJ2-7; the match to TRBD2 covers 7 bases. Germline values: CDR1 SGHRS, CDR2 YFSETQ. The CDR3 totals 16 residues. Trimming cost V 1 base and J 3 bases; bases outside gene matches: 10. The CDR3 loop reads CASSLTPRGSLYEQYF. CDR3 DNA: TGCGCCAGCAGCTTGACTCCCCGCGGGAGTCTCTACGAGCAGTACTTC. Full variable domain (outside the CDR3, taken from reference TRBV5-1 and TRBJ2-7): KAGVTQTPRYLIKTRGQQVTLSCSPISGHRSVSWYQQTPGQGLQFLFEYFSETQRNKGNFPGRFSGRQFSNSRSEMNVSTLELGDSALYLCASSLTPRGSLYEQYFGPGTRLTVT.

In this sample, this clone turned up once. This chain joins TRBV14 and TRBJ1-1; D call uncertain. With 1 base removed from V and 4 bases from J, the gap between germline ends came to 13 bases. CDR3 length: 15 amino acids. Germline loops: CDR1 SGHDN, CDR2 FVKESK. The CDR3 DNA is TGTGCCAGCAGCCAAGGCGAAAGCCGGTTCACTGAAGCTTTCTTT. Residues: CASSQGESRFTEAFF. Combining the CDR3 with reference TRBV14 and TRBJ1-1 gives the whole variable domain EAGVTQFPSHSVIEKGQTVTLRCDPISGHDNLYWYRRVMGKEIKFLLHFVKESKQDESGMPNNRFLAERTGGTYSTLKVQPAELEDSGVYFCASSQGESRFTEAFFGQGTRLTVV.

The V call is TRBV5-1, the J call TRBJ2-7; D not certain. The CDR3 runs to 11 residues. Looked up from germline, CDR1 is SGHRS and CDR2 is YFSETQ. V gave up 0 bases and J gave up 4 bases, with 2 bases separating them. The DNA for the CDR3 is TGCGCCAGCAGCTTGGCGTACGAGCAGTACTTC. This gives the protein CASSLAYEQYF.

The J gene is TRBJ1-4, the V gene TRBV7-9; no definite D call. V lost 5 bases, J lost 5 bases, and 12 bases lay in between. Germline V gene lookup returns CDR1 SEHNR and CDR2 FQNEAQ (reference sequence). The CDR3 has 14 amino acids. For the CDR3, the DNA is TGTGCCAGCAGCGAGGCGGTCCAAAATGAAAAACTGTTTTTT. Translated, it gives CASSEAVQNEKLFF. Using reference TRBV7-9 and TRBJ1-4 for the parts outside the CDR3, the full variable domain is DTGVSQNPRHKITKRGQNVTFRCDPISEHNRLYWYRQTLGQGPEFLTYFQNEAQLEKSRLLSDRFSAERPKGSFSTLEIQRTEQGDSAMYLCASSEAVQNEKLFFGSGTQLSVL.